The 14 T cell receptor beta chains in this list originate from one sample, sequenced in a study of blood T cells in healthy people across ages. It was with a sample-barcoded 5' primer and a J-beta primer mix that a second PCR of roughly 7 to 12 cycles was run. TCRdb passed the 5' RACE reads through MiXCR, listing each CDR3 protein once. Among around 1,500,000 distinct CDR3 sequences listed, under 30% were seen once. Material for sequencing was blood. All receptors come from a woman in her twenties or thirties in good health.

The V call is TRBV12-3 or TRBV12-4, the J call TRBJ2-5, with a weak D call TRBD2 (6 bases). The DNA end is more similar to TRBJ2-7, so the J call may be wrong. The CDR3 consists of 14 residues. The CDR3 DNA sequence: TGTGCCAGCAGTTTACTCCTTAGGGACTCCGAGCAGTACTTC. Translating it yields CASSLLLRDSEQYF.

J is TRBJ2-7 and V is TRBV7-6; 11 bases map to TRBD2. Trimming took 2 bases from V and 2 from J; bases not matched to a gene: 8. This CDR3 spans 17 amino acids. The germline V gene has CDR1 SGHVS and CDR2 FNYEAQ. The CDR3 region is CASSLRPLAGGAYEQYF. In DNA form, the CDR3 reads TGTGCCAGCAGCTTACGGCCCCTAGCGGGAGGTGCCTACGAGCAGTACTTC.

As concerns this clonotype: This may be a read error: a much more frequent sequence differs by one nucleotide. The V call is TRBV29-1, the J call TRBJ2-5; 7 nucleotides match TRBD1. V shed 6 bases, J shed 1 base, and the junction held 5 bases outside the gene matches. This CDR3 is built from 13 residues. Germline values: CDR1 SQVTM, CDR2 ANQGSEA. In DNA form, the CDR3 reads TGCAGCGTGGACTGGGACAGCCAAGAGACCCAGTACTTC. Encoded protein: CSVDWDSQETQYF.

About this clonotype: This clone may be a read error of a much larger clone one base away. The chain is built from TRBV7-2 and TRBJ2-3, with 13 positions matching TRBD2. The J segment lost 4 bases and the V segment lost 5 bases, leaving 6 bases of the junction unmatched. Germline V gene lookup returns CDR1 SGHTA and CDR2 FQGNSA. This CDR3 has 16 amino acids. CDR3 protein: CASSHRTSGRSDTQYF. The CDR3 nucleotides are TGTGCCAGCAGCCACAGGACTAGCGGGAGATCAGATACGCAGTATTTT.

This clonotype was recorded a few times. CDR3 sequence: CSAQRGRDNEQFF. CDR3 nucleotides: TGCAGTGCCCAGCGGGGGAGAGACAATGAGCAGTTCTTC. V usage is TRBV20-1 and J usage is TRBJ2-1; 8 bases agree with TRBD2. J lost 5 bases, V lost 6 bases, and 6 bases had no gene match. Germline V gives CDR1 DFQATT, CDR2 SNEGSKA (reference sequence). The CDR3 sequence is 13 residues long.

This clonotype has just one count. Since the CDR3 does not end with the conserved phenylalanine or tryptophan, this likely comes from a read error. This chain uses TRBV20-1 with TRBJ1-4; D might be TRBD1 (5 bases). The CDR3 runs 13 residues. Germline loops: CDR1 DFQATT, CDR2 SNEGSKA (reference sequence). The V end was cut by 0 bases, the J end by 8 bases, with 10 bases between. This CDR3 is CSARDRSGEKLFL. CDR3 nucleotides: TGCAGTGCTAGAGATCGATCAGGGGAAAAACTGTTTTTG.

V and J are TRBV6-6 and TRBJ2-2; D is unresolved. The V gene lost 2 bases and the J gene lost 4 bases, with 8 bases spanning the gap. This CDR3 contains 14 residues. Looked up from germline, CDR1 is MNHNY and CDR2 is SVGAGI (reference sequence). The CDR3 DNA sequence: TGTGCCAGCAGTTACGAGCGAGTCACCGGGGAGCTGTTTTTT. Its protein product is CASSYERVTGELFF.

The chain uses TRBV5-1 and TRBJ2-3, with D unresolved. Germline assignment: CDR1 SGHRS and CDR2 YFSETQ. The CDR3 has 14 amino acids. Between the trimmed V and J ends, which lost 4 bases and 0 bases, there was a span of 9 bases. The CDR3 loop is CASSDRLSTDTQYF. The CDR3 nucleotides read TGCGCCAGCAGCGATCGTCTTAGCACAGATACGCAGTATTTT.

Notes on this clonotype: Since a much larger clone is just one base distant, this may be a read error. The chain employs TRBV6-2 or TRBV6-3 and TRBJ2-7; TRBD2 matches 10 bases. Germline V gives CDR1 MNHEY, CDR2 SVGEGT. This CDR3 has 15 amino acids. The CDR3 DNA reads TGTGCCAGCAGAGAACCGGGACTAGCGTCCAACGAGCGGTACTTC. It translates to CASREPGLASNERYF.

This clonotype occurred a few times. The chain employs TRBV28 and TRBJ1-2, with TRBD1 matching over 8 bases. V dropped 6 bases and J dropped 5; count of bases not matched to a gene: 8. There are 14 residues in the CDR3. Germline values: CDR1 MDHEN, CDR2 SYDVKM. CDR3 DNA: TGTGCCAGCAGAGGCTGGGGGACAGGATATGGCTACACCTTC. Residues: CASRGWGTGYGYTF.

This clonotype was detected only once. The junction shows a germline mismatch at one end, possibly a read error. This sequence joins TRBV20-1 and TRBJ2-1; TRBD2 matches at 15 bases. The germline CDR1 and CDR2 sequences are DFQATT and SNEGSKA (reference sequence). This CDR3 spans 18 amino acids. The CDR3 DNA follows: TGCAGTGCTAGACAACCGGGACTAGCGGGAGGACGTTGGAATGAGCTGTTCTTC. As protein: CSARQPGLAGGRWNELFF.

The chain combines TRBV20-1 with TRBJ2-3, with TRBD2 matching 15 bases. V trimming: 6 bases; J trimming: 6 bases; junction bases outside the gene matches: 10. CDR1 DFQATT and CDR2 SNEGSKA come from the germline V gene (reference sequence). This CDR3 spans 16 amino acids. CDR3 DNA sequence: TGCAGTGCATCCAGTCCGGGGACTAGCGGGGGGGATACGCAGTATTTT. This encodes CSASSPGTSGGDTQYF.

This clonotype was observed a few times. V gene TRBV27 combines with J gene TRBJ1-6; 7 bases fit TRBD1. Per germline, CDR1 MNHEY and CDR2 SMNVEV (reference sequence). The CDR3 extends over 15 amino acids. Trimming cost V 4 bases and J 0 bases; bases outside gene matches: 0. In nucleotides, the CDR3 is TGTGCCAGCAGTTGGGACAGCTCCTATAATTCACCCCTCCACTTT. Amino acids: CASSWDSSYNSPLHF.

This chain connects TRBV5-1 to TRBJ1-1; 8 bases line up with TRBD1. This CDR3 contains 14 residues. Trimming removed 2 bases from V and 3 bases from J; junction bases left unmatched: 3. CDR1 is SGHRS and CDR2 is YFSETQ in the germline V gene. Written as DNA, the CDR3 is TGCGCCAGCAGCTTTACACAGGGGGACACTGAAGCTTTCTTT. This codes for CASSFTQGDTEAFF.